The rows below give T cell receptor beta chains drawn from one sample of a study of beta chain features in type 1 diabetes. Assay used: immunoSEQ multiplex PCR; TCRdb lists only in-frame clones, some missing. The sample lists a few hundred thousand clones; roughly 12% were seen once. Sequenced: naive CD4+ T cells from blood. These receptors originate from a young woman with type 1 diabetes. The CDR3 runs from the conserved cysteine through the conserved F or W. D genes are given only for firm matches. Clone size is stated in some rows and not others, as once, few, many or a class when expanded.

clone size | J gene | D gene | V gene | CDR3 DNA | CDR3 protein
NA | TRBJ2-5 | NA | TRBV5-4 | TGTGCCAGCAGACTGGCGGGTGGGAAAGAGACCCAGTACTTC | CASRLAGGKETQYF
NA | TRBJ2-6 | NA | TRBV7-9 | TGTGCCAGCAGCTCTCCGGGACTGTTCGTCTCTGGGGCCAACGTCCTGACTTTC | CASSSPGLFVSGANVLTF
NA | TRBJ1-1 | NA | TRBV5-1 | TGCGCCAGCAGCTTGGGAAGGGGAAGAGGCACTGAAGCTTTCTTT | CASSLGRGRGTEAFF
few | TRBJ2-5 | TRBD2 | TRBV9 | TGTGCCAGCAGCGTAGGGTTAGCGGGGGGTGGGGTTGAGACCCAGTACTTC | CASSVGLAGGGVETQYF
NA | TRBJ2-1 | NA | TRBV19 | TGTGCCAGTAGTATAGATGATGCGGGAAGGCACAATGAGCAGTTCTTC | CASSIDDAGRHNEQFF
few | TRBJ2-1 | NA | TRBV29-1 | TGCAGCGTTGCTAACAGGGTGTTATATGAGCAGTTCTTC | CSVANRVLYEQFF
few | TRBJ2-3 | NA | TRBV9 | TGTGCCAGCAGCGTGACTAGAACCACAGATACGCAGTATTTT | CASSVTRTTDTQYF
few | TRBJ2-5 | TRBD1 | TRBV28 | TGTGCCAGCAGTTTAGGCGGGACAGGGGCTAGAGAGACCCAGTACTTC | CASSLGGTGARETQYF
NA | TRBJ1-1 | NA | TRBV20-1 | TGCAGTGCCCGGCGGGGGGAAGCTTTCTTT | CSARRGEAFF
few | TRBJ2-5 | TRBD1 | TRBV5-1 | TGCGCCAGCAGCTTGGACAGGGGGCGAGAGACCCAGTACTTC | CASSLDRGRETQYF
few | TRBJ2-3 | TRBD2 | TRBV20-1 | TGCAGTGCTCCAGTAGCGGGTACGCAGTATTTT | CSAPVAGTQYF
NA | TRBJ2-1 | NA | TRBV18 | TGTGCCAGCTCCCCCGCACAGGACCCCTACAATGAGCAGTTCTTC | CASSPAQDPYNEQFF
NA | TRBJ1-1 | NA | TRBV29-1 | TGCAGCGTGACGACAGCTATGAACACTGAAGCTTTCTTT | CSVTTAMNTEAFF
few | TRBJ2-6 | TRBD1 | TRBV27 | TGTGCCAGCAGTCAGACAGGGTCCGGGGCCAACGTCCTGACTTTC | CASSQTGSGANVLTF
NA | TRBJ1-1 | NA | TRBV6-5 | TGTGCCAGCCAAATTACAGGGATTATGAACACTGAAGCTTTCTTT | CASQITGIMNTEAFF
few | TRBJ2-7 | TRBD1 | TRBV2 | TGTGCCAGCAGTGTGCTGCCGGGACAGGGATTCTACGAGCAGTACTTC | CASSVLPGQGFYEQYF
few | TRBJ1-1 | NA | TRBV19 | TGTGCCAGTATTCGGGAGGGCACACTGAACACTGAAGCTTTCTTT | CASIREGTLNTEAFF
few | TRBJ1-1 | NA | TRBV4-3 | TGCGCCAGCAGCCAAGGACTTGTCTTGGGCACTGAAGCTTTCTTT | CASSQGLVLGTEAFF
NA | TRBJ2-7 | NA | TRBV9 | TGTGCCAGCAGCGTAGAAGGGACAAGGACCTACGAGCAGTACTTC | CASSVEGTRTYEQYF
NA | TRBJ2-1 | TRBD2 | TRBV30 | TGTGCCCGGAGACTAGCGGGGACTTACAATGAGCAGTTCTTC | CARRLAGTYNEQFF
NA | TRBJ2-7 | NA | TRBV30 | TGTGCCTGGAGTCGAGGGGGGGCCCCATCCTACGAGCAGTACTTC | CAWSRGGAPSYEQYF
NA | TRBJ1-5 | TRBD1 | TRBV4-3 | TGCGCCAGCAGCCTTTCGGACAGGGACCAGCCCCAGCATTTT | CASSLSDRDQPQHF
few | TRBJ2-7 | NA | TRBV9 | TGTGCCAGCAGCGTAGGTGGGGAGGTATCCTACGAGCAGTACTTC | CASSVGGEVSYEQYF
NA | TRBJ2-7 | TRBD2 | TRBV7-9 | TGTGCCAGCAGCTTAGACGCCGGGACTAGTATCTACGAGCAGTACTTC | CASSLDAGTSIYEQYF
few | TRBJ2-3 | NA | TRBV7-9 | TGTGCCAGCAGCAGGGGGGACAGCGGACTCGATACGCAGTATTTT | CASSRGDSGLDTQYF
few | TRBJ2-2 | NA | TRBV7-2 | TGTGCCTTCCGGGGGAACACCGGGGAGCTGTTTTTT | CAFRGNTGELFF
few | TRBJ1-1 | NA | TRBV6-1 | TGTGCCAGCATCCGAACAGGAGCTCCTGAAGCTTTCTTT | CASIRTGAPEAFF
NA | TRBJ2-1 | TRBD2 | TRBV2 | TGTGCCAGCAGACTAACTAGCGGGAGTGGTAATGAGCAGTTCTTC | CASRLTSGSGNEQFF
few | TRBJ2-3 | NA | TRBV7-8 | TGTGCCAGCAGCTTCGCGGGGTTTCCAACGCAGTATTTT | CASSFAGFPTQYF
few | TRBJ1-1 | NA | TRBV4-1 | TGCGCCAGCAGGAGAGTCGTGGGAGTCCTTGAAGCTTTCTTT | CASRRVVGVLEAFF
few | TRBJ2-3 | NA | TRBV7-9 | TGTGCCAGCAGCTTCGAAGGGGTTCGTTCAGATACGCAGTATTTT | CASSFEGVRSDTQYF
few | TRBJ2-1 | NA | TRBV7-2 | TGTGCCAGCAGCTTAGACTCTAATGAGCAGTTCTTC | CASSLDSNEQFF
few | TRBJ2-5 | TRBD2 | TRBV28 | TGTGCCAGCAGCACTGGGACTAGCCGACCCAGGGCCCAGTACTTC | CASSTGTSRPRAQYF
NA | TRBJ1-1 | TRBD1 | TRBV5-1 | TGCGCCAGCAGCGGCCCTGGGGGACAGGGGAACACTGAAGCTTTCTTT | CASSGPGGQGNTEAFF
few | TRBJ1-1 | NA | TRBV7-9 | TGTGCCAGCAGCTCCAGGGGCTCCATGAACACTGAAGCTTTCTTT | CASSSRGSMNTEAFF
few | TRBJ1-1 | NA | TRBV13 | TGTGCCAGCAGCTTACGACACCGGAACACTGAAGCTTTCTTT | CASSLRHRNTEAFF
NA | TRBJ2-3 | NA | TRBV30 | TGTGCCTGGAGCGGAGAGTATGGAGATACGCAGTATTTT | CAWSGEYGDTQYF
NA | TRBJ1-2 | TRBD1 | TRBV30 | TGTGCCTGGAGTGCCACAACCCTAAGACAGGGAGGCGGCTACACCTTC | CAWSATTLRQGGGYTF
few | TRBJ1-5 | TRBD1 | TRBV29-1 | TGCAGCGTTTCGACAGGGGCAAGCAATCAGCCCCAGCATTTT | CSVSTGASNQPQHF
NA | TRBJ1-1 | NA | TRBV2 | TGTGCCAGCAGCGACTTACCGAACACTGAAGCTTTCTTT | CASSDLPNTEAFF
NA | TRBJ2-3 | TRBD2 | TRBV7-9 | TGTGCCAGCAGCCCCGGGACTAGCGGAGGGGATACGCAGTATTTT | CASSPGTSGGDTQYF
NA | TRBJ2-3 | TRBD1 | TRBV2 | TGTGCCAGCCGGGGACAGGGGGCTGTGGATACGCAGTATTTT | CASRGQGAVDTQYF